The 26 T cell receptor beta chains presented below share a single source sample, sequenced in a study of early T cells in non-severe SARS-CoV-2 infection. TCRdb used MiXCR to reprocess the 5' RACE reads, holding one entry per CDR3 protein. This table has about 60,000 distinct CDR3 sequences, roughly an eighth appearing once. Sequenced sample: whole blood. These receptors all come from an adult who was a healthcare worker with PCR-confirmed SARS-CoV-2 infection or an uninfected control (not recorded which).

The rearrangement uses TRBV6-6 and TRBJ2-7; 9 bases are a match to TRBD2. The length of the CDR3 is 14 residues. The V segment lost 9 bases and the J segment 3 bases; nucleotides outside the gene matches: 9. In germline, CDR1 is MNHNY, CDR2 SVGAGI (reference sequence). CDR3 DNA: TGTGCCAGTTCTAGCGGGATTTCTTTCTACGAGCAGTACTTC. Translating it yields CASSSGISFYEQYF.

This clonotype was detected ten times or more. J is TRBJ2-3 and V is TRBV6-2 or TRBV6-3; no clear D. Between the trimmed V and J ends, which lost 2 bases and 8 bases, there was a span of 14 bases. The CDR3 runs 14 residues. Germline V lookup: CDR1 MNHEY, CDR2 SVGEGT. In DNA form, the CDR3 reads TGTGCCAGCAGTTACAGTCTAGAAGTGGCTACGCAGTATTTT. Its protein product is CASSYSLEVATQYF.

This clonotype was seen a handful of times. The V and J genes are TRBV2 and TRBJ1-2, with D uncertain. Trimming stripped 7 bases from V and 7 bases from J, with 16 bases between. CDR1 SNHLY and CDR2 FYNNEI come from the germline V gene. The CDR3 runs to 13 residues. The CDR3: CASKSDRIAGYTF. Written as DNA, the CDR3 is TGTGCCAGCAAATCTGACCGGATCGCTGGCTACACCTTC.

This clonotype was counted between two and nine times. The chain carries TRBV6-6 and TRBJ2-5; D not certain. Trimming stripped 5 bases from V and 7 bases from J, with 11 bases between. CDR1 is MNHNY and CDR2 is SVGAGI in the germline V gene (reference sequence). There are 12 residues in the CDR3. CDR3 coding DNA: TGTGCCAGCAGTGACCCTCCCACGACCCAGTACTTC. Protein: CASSDPPTTQYF.

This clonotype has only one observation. Here the CDR3 DNA reads TGTGCCAGCTCACCTGGACTAGCGGGACCCGCCGATACGCAGTATTTT. Amino acids: CASSPGLAGPADTQYF. The chain links TRBV18 to TRBJ2-3, with 12 bases lining up with TRBD2. V lost 3 bases to trimming and J lost 6 bases; unmatched junction nucleotides: 7. There are 16 residues in the CDR3. Germline assignment: CDR1 KGHSH and CDR2 LQKENI.

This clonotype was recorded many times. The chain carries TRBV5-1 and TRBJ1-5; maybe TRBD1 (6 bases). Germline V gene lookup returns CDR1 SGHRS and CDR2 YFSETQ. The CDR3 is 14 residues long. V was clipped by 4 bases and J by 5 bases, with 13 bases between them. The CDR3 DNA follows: TGCGCCAGCAGCGCGGACAGCGGTGATCAGCCCCAGCATTTT. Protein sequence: CASSADSGDQPQHF.

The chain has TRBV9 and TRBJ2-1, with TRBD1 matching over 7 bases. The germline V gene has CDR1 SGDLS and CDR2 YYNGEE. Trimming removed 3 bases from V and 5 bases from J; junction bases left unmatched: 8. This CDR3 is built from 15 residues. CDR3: CASSARGQANNEQFF. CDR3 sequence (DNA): TGTGCCAGCAGCGCCCGAGGACAGGCAAACAATGAGCAGTTCTTC.

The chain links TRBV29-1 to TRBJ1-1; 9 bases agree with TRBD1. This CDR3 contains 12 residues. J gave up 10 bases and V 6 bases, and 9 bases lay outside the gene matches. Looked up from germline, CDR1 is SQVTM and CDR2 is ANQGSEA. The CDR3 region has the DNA TGCAGCGTCGAGGGACAGGGTAACGGAGCTTTCTTT. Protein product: CSVEGQGNGAFF.

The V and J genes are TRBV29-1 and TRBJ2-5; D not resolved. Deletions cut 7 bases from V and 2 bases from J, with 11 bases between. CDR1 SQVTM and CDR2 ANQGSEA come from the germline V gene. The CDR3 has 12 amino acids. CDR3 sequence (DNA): TGCAGCGCTGGTCAAGGTCAAGAGACCCAGTACTTC. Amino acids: CSAGQGQETQYF.

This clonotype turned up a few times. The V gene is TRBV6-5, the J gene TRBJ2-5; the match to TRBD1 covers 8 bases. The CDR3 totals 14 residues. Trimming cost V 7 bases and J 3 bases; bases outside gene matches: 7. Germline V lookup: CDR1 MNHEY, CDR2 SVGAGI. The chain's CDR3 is CASTLSTGEETQYF. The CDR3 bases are TGTGCCAGCACTCTTTCGACAGGGGAAGAGACCCAGTACTTC.

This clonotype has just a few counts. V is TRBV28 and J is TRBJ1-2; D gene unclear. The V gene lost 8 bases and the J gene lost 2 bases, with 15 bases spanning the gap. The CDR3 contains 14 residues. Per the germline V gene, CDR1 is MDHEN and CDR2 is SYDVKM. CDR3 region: CASCAPGLNYGYTF. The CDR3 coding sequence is TGTGCCAGCTGCGCCCCTGGACTGAACTATGGCTACACCTTC.

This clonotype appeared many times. Here the CDR3 DNA reads TGCGCCAGCAGCTTAGAGGGACTAGCGGGGGGCCCGAAAAGCACAGATACGCAGTATTTT. Residues: CASSLEGLAGGPKSTDTQYF. The chain employs TRBV5-1 and TRBJ2-3; TRBD2 matches 15 bases. The CDR3 has 20 residues. With 2 bases clipped from V and 0 bases from J, the junction kept 10 bases outside the gene matches. Germline loops: CDR1 SGHRS, CDR2 YFSETQ.

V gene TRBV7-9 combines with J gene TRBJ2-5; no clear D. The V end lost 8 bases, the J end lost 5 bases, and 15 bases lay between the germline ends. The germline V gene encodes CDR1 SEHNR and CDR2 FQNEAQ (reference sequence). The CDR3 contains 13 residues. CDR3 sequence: CASLDGPLETQYF. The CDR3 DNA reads TGTGCCAGCCTAGATGGACCCCTGGAGACCCAGTACTTC.

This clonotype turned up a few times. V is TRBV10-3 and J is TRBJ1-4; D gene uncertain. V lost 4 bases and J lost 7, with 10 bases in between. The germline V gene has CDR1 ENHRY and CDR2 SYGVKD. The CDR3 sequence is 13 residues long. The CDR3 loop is CAISGLWGEKLFF. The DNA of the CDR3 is TGTGCCATCAGTGGACTATGGGGTGAAAAACTGTTTTTT.

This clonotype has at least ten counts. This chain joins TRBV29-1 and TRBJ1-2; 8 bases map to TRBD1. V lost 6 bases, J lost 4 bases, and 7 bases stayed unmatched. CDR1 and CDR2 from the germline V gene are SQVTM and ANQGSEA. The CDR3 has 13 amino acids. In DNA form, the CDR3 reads TGCAGCGTCGGCCAGGGGGCTCGCTATGGCTACACCTTC. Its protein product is CSVGQGARYGYTF. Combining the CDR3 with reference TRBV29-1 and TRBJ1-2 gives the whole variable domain SAVISQKPSRDICQRGTSLTIQCQVDSQVTMMFWYRQQPGQSLTLIATANQGSEATYESGFVIDKFPISRPNLTFSTLTVSNMSPEDSSIYLCSVGQGARYGYTFGSGTRLTVV.

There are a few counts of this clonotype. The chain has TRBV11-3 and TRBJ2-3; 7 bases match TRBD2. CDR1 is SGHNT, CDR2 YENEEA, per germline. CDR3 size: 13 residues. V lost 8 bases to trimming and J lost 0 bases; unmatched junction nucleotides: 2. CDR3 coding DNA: TGTGCCAGCGGGGACTACAGCACAGATACGCAGTATTTT. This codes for CASGDYSTDTQYF.

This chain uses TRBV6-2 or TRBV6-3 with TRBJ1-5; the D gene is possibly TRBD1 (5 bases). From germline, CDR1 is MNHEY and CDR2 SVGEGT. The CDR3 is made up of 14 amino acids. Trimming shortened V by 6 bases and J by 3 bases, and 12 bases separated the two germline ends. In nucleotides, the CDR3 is TGTGCCAGCAGCTATGGGACGGACAATCAGCCCCAGCATTTT. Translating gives CASSYGTDNQPQHF.

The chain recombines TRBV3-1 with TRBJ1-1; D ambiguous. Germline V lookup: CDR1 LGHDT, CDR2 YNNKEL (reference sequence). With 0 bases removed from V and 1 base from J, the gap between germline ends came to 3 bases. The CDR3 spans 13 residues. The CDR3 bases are TGTGCCAGCAGCCAAGACACGAACACTGAAGCTTTCTTT. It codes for CASSQDTNTEAFF.

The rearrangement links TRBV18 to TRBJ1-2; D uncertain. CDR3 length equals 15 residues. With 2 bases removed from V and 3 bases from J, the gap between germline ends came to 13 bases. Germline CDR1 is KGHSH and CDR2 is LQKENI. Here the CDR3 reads CASSPTADGYYGYTF. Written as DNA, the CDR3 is TGTGCCAGCTCACCAACGGCCGACGGCTACTATGGCTACACCTTC.

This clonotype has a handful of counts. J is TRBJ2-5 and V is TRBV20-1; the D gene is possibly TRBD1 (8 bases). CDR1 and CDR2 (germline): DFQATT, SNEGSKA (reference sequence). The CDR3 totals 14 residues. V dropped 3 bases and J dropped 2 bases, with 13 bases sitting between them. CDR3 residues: CSASRGDRQETQYF. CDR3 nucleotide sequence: TGCAGTGCTAGCCGGGGGGACAGGCAAGAGACCCAGTACTTC.

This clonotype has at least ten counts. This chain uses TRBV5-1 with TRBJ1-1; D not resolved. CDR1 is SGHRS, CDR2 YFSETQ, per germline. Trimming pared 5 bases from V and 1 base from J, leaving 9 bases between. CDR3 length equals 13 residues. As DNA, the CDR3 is TGCGCCAGCAGGAAAACAGAGAACACTGAAGCTTTCTTT. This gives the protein CASRKTENTEAFF.

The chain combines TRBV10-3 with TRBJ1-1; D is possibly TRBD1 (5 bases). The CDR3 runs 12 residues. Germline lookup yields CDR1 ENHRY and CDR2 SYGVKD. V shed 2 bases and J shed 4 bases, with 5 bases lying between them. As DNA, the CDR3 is TGTGCCATCAGTGAGGGGGGCACTGAAGCTTTCTTT. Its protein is CAISEGGTEAFF.

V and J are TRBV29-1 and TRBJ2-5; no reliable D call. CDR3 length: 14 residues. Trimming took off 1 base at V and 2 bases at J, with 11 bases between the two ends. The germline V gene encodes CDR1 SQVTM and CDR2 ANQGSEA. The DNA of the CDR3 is TGCAGCGTTGAAGTACCCCTACTTCAAGAGACCCAGTACTTC. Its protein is CSVEVPLLQETQYF.

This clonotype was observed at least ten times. The CDR3 coding sequence is TGCGCCAGCAGCTTGGACACCGCGGGGCGGGGGAATGAGCAGTTCTTC. Residues: CASSLDTAGRGNEQFF. The rearrangement joins TRBV5-1 to TRBJ2-1; 7 positions agree with TRBD2. Germline CDR1 reads SGHRS; CDR2 reads YFSETQ. With 0 bases clipped from V and 7 bases from J, the junction kept 10 bases outside the gene matches. CDR3 length: 16 amino acids.

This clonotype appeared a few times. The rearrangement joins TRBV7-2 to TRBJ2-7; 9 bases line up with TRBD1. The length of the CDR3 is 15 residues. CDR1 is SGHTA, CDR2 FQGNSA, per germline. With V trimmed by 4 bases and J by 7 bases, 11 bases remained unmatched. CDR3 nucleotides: TGTGCCAGCAGCTCCAAGCCGGGACAGGGCTTTGAGCAGTACTTC. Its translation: CASSSKPGQGFEQYF.

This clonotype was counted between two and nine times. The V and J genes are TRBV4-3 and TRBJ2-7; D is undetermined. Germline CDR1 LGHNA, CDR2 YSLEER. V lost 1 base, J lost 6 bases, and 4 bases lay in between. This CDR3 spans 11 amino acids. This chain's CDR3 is CASSQGAEQYF. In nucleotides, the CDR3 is TGCGCCAGCAGCCAAGGTGCCGAGCAGTACTTC.